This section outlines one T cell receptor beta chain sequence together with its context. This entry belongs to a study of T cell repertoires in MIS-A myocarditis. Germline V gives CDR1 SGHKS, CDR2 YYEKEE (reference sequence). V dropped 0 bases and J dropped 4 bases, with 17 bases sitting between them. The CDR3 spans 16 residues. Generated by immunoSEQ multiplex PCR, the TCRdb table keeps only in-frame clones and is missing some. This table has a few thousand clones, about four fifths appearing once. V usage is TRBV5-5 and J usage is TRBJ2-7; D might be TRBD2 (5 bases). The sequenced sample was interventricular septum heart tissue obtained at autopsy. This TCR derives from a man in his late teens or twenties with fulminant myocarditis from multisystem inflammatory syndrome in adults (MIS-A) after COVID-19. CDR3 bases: TGTGCCAGCAGCTTGGAGGTAGCGTCATCCACTTACGAGCAGTACTTC. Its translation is CASSLEVASSTYEQYF.